This T cell receptor (beta chain) was sequenced in a study of early T cells in non-severe SARS-CoV-2 infection. The study's findings and limits: Matching against VDJdb likely underestimated virus-specific expansions, favoring anti-spike CD8.

V lost 4 bases, J lost 2 bases, and 8 bases stayed unmatched. The CDR3 is made up of 15 amino acids. The V gene's germline CDR1 is SNHLY and CDR2 FYNNEI. Attachment of unique molecular identifiers was made to individual cDNA molecules. MiXCR, run by TCRdb on the 5' RACE reads, gives a single entry per CDR3 protein. The sample contains about 110,000 distinct CDR3 sequences, about 12% of which appear only once. This clonotype came up many times. The target antigen is unknown. The receptor was derived from an adult who was a healthcare worker with PCR-confirmed SARS-CoV-2 infection or an uninfected control (not recorded which). Sequenced sample: whole blood. This sequence joins TRBV2 and TRBJ2-7; TRBD1 matches at 7 bases. This CDR3 reads CASSASTGLPYEQYF. The CDR3 DNA sequence: TGTGCCAGCAGTGCTTCGACAGGGTTACCCTACGAGCAGTACTTC.